The 4 T cell receptor beta chains reported below all come from one sample, sequenced in a study of T cell responses to AZD1222 COVID-19 vaccine. Only in-frame clones appear in the TCRdb table, and some are missing; sequencing was by immunoSEQ multiplex PCR. The data hold over 120,000 clones, with 80% to 95% observed a single time. This material consisted of peripheral blood, taken on day 0 of AZD1222 vaccination. All receptors come from an adult in good health.

The chain has TRBV28 and TRBJ2-3, with TRBD2 matching 7 bases. The CDR3 spans 15 residues. The germline CDR1 and CDR2 sequences are MDHEN and SYDVKM. V gave up 6 bases and J gave up 4 bases; unmatched junction bases: 10. The CDR3 here is CASRIGGSGADTQYF. The CDR3 region has the DNA TGTGCCAGCAGGATCGGGGGGAGTGGGGCAGATACGCAGTATTTT.

The chain employs TRBV6-5 and TRBJ2-2, with D uncertain. The ends were cut back, 6 bases at V and 7 bases at J, with 15 bases in the middle. Per the germline V gene, CDR1 is MNHEY and CDR2 is SVGAGI. The CDR3 is 14 amino acids. The DNA of the CDR3 is TGTGCCAGCAGCATAAACTACTTAGGCGGGGAGCTGTTTTTT. Amino acids: CASSINYLGGELFF.

CDR3 in DNA: TGCGCCAGCAACCGACCAGGGGAATTGTATGGCTACACCTTC. It codes for CASNRPGELYGYTF. This chain joins TRBV4-1 and TRBJ1-2; tentatively, D is TRBD1 (6 bases). CDR3 length equals 14 residues. The V gene lost 7 bases and the J gene lost 5 bases, with 17 bases spanning the gap. CDR1 and CDR2 (germline): MGHRA, YSYEKL.

The rearrangement uses TRBV18 and TRBJ2-5; TRBD2 matches 8 bases. The V segment lost 5 bases and the J segment 2 bases; nucleotides outside the gene matches: 7. CDR1 and CDR2 from the germline V gene are KGHSH and LQKENI. The CDR3 has 15 amino acids. The CDR3 loop reads CASSSLASGQETQYF. In DNA, the CDR3 is TGTGCCAGCTCATCGTTGGCTAGCGGGCAAGAGACCCAGTACTTC.